The source of this T cell receptor (beta chain) is a study of Graves' ophthalmopathy and Graves' hyperthyroidism. Study information: Hyperthyroidism was considered stable when no ophthalmopathy appeared within 18 months of follow-up. Study conclusions and caveats: A 13-signature model separated ophthalmopathy from stable hyperthyroidism, reaching approximately 88% sensitivity and 81.08% specificity cross-validated.

RNA transcripts served as template for amplifying TCR beta CDR3 sequences. An opening RT-PCR round employed HTBI primers and preceded a second-round multiplex PCR. TCRdb reprocessed the multiplex PCR reads via MiXCR and lists one record per CDR3 protein. The sample lists approximately 1.2 million distinct CDR3 sequences; around a third were seen once. Patients were excluded if they had other autoimmune diseases or uncontrolled infections, and likewise if pregnancy or lactation applied. Diagnostic conclusions were grounded in clinical symptoms, serum thyroxine, TRAb, thyroid ultrasound and orbital computed tomography. This clonotype was seen at least ten times. Its antigen remains unknown. This CDR3 comprises 13 residues. The V segment lost 5 bases and the J segment 7 bases; nucleotides outside the gene matches: 7. Germline values: CDR1 LNHDA, CDR2 SQIVND (reference sequence).

V gene TRBV19 combines with J gene TRBJ1-2, with 7 bases fitting TRBD1. The sequencing input was peripheral blood or thyroid tissue (not recorded which). This receptor was obtained from an adult man with Graves' hyperthyroidism. The chain's CDR3 is CASSQQTGLGYTF. In DNA form, the CDR3 reads TGTGCCAGTAGTCAACAGACAGGGCTTGGCTACACCTTC.